This TCR beta chain comes out of a study of Ad26.COV2.S vaccination and SARS-CoV-2 variants. Findings of the study overall: Vaccinees displayed broader spike-specific TCR repertoires than placebo recipients. Breadth of non-spike TCRs did not differ between vaccinees and placebo recipients. TCR breadth and depth estimates may have understated total T cell responses.

Assay: immunoSEQ multiplex PCR; the TCRdb copy retains only in-frame clones and omits some. The table lists about 350,000 clones, just over 90% of them singletons. The CDR3 is 14 residues long. V lost 3 bases and J lost 5; bases outside the gene matches: 4. Germline lookup yields CDR1 SGHVS and CDR2 FQNEAQ. A word on this clone: Its specificity is unknown.

This sequence joins TRBV7-8 and TRBJ2-3; 8 nucleotides match TRBD2. This TCR was sampled from a human donor who had recovered from COVID-19. Specimen: peripheral blood, collected after recovery from COVID-19. CDR3 protein: CASSFDGGGDTQYF. CDR3 coding DNA: TGTGCCAGCAGCTTTGACGGGGGGGGAGATACGCAGTATTTT.